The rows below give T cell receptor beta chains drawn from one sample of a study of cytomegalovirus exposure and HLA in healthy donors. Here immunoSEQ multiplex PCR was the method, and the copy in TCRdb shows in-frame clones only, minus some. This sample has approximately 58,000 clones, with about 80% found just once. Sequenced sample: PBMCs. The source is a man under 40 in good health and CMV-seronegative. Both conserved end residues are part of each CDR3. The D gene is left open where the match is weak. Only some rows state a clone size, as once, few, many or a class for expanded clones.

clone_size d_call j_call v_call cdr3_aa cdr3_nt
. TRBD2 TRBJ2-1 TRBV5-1 CASSFLTGGYYNEQFF TGCGCCAGCAGCTTTCTGACGGGGGGATACTACAATGAGCAGTTCTTC
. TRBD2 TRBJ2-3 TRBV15 CATTGRGTDTQYF TGTGCCACCACAGGGAGGGGCACAGATACGCAGTATTTT
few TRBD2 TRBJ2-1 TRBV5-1 CASSGGGSYNEQFF TGCGCCAGCAGCGGGGGGGGAAGCTACAATGAGCAGTTCTTC
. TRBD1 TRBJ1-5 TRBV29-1 CSVRDRGRNQPQHF TGCAGCGTACGGGACAGGGGCCGCAATCAGCCCCAGCATTTT
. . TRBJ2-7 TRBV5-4 CASSTGQPPYEQYF TGTGCCAGCAGTACCGGACAGCCCCCTTACGAGCAGTACTTC
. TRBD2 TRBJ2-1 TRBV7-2 CASSLDGGAYNEQFF TGTGCCAGCAGCTTAGACGGGGGGGCTTACAATGAGCAGTTCTTC
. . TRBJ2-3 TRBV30 CAWSGGKSTDTQYF TGTGCCTGGAGTGGAGGGAAAAGCACAGATACGCAGTATTTT
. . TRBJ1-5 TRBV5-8 CASSFGTTYNQPQHF TGCGCCAGCAGCTTTGGAACTACATACAATCAGCCCCAGCATTTT
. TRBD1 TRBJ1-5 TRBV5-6 CASSPSGVTGFYQPQHF TGTGCCAGCAGCCCGTCGGGGGTGACAGGGTTCTATCAGCCCCAGCATTTT
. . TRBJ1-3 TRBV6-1 CASSDTGAGNTIYF TGTGCCAGCAGTGATACCGGGGCTGGAAACACCATATATTTT
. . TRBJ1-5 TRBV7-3 CASSGRDIPVYSNQPQHF TGTGCCAGCAGCGGACGGGACATTCCTGTATATAGCAATCAGCCCCAGCATTTT
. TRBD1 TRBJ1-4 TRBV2 CASRPGTGTANEKLFF TGTGCCAGCAGACCCGGGACAGGGACCGCTAATGAAAAACTGTTTTTT
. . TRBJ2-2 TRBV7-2 CASSLGVAGELFF TGTGCCAGCAGCTTAGGAGTTGCCGGGGAGCTGTTTTTT
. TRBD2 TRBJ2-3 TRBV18 CASSPGTSGTRDTQYF TGTGCCAGCTCACCGGGGACTAGCGGGACTAGAGATACGCAGTATTTT
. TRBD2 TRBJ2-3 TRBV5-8 CASSSQAGGRGDTQYF TGTGCCAGCAGCTCCCAAGCGGGGGGGCGGGGAGATACGCAGTATTTT
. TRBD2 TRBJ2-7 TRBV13 CASSKRGYEQYF TGTGCCAGCAGTAAGCGGGGGTACGAGCAGTACTTC
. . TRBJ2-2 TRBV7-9 CASRRDRNTGELFF TGTGCCAGCCGGAGGGACAGGAACACCGGGGAGCTGTTTTTT
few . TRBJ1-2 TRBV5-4 CASASWGGLLGYTF TGTGCCAGCGCCTCCTGGGGAGGGCTGCTTGGCTACACCTTC
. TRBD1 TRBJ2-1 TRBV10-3 CAISAGTGRYNEQFF TGTGCCATCAGTGCCGGGACAGGGCGCTACAATGAGCAGTTCTTC
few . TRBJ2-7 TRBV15 CATSSVAESEQYF TGTGCCACCAGCAGCGTCGCGGAGTCCGAGCAGTACTTC